Many counts were recorded for the clone carrying this T cell receptor (beta chain). Antigen: not known. Read coverage stops 3 residues before the CDR3 terminus; the germline J gene supplies the remainder. The sample belongs to a study of T cell clonality in common variable immunodeficiency. Study observations and caveats: In common variable immunodeficiency, TCR beta chains reportedly carried fewer deletions and N-nucleotide insertions.

Germline CDR1 is KGHDR and CDR2 is SFDVKD. The CDR3 extends over 14 amino acids. Trimming removed 6 bases from V and 6 bases from J, with 14 bases in between. Sequencing input was equivalent genomic DNA from CVID and controls. The table came from immunoSEQ multiplex PCR; TCRdb's copy has only in-frame clones and leaves some out. This table holds roughly 34,000 clones with no singletons; the top ten claim approximately 6.8%. The TCR was taken from a human donor with common variable immunodeficiency. The source material was peripheral blood mononuclear cells. The chain employs TRBV24-1 and TRBJ2-1; a weak D match, TRBD1 (5 bases). The DNA read from the CDR3 is TGTGCCACCAGTCCTTACGGGCAGGGCAATGAG. As protein: CATSPYGQGNE. The entire CDR3 sequence reads CATSPYGQGNEQFF.